This TCR beta chain is drawn from a study of shared clonotypes between healthy human individuals. Study as a whole: The donors, two women and a few men, were aged 18 to 49.

TCRdb's copy holds only in-frame clones and misses some; the assay was immunoSEQ multiplex PCR. This table holds fewer than 650,000 clones, around 80% found once. Germline V gives CDR1 SGHAT, CDR2 FQNNGV. After removal of 0 bases from V and 2 bases from J, the junction contained 4 bases not matched to a gene. The CDR3 is 16 residues long. All donors were healthy HIV-negative adults lacking recent acute infections or vaccinations. J is TRBJ1-3 and V is TRBV11-2; 7 bases line up with TRBD1. The sequence was obtained from a woman in her thirties or forties in good health. Some clones in this sample may be carry-over from other donors' samples. Sequencing was carried out using PBMCs. Here the CDR3 reads CASSLDRDSTGNTIYF. In nucleotides, the CDR3 is TGTGCCAGCAGCTTAGATCGGGACAGCACTGGAAACACCATATATTTT.